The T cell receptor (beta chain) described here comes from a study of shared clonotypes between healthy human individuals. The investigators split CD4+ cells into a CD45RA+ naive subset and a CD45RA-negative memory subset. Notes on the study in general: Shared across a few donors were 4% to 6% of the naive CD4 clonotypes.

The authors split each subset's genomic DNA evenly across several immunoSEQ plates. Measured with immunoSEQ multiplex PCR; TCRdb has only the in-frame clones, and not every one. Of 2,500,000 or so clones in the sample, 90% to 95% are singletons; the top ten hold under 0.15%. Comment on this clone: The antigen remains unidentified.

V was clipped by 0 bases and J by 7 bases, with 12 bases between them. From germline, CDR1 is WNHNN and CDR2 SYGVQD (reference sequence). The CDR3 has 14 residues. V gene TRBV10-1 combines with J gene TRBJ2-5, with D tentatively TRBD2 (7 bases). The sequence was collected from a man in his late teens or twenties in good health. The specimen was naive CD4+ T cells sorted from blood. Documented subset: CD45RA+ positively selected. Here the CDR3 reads CASSESGGGGTQYF. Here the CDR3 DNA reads TGCGCCAGCAGTGAGTCAGGGGGAGGGGGGACCCAGTACTTC.